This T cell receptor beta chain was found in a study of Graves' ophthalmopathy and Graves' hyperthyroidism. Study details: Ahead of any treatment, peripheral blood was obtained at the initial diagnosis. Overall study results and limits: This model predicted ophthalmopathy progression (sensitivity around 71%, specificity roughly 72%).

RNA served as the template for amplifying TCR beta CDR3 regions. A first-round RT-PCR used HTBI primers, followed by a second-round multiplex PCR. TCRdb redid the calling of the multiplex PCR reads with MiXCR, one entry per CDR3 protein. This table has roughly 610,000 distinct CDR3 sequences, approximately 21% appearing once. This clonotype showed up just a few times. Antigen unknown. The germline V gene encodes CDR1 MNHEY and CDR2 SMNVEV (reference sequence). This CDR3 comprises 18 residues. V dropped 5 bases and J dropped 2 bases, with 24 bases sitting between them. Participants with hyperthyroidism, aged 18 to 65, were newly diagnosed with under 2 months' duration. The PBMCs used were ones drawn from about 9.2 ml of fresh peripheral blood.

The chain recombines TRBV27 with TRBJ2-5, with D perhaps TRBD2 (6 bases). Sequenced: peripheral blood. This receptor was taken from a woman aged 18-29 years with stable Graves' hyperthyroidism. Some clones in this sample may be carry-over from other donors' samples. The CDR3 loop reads CASSPNPSVLGIQETQYF. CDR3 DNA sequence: TGTGCCAGCAGTCCCAACCCTAGCGTTTTGGGGATTCAAGAGACCCAGTACTTC.